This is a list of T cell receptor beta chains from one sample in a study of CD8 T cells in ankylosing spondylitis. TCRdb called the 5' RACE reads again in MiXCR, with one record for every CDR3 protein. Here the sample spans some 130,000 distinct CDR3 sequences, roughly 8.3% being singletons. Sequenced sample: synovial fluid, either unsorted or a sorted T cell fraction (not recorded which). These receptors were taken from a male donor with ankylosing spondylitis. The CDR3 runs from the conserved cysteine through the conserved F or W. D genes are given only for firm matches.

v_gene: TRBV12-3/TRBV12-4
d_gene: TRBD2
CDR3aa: CASNPGGGAGGSYNEQFF

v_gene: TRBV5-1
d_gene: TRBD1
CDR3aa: CASSLLWTGETQYF

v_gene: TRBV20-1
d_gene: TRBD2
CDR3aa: CSAPFIAGLAGGSYEQYF

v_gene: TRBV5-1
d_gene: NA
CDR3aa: CASSLGSGVEQYF

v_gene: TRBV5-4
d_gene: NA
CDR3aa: CASSLATASTDTQYF

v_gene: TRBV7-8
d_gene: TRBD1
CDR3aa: CASRGDRGSRKVTEAFF

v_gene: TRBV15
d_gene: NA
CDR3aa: CATSRTGRGTQYF

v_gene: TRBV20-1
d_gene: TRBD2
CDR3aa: CSAGLAASYNEQFF

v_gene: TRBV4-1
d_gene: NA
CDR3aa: CASSRQADSNQPQHF

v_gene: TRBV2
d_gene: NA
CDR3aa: CASAGQLNSPLHF

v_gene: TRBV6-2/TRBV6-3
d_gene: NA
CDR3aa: CASSSTVNTDTQYF

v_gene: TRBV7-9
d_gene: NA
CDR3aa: CASSLSSPEQYF

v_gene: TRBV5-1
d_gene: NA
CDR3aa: CASSWGGYNEQFF

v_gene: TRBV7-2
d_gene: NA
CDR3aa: CAGQRGRTDTQYF

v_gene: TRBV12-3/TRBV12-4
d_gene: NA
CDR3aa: CASSLYRAGETQYF

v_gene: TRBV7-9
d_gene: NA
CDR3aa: CAHLWVGATGANVLTF

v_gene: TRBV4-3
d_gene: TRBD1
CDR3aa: CASSQEVTGGYNEQFF

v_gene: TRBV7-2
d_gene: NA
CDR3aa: CASSLGVAYYNEQFF

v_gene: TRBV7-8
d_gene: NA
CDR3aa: CASSFQGQMPSYEQYF

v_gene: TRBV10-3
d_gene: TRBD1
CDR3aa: CAISGNRDSEAFF

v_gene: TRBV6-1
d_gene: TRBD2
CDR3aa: CASSILGGEETQYF

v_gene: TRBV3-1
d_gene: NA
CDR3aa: CASASWNNEQFF

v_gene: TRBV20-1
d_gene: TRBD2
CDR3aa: CSAAGGTSGGADTQYF

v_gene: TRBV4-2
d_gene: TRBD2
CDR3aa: CASSPKVLRGAGEQFF

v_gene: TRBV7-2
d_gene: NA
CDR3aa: CASSPAPDTQYF

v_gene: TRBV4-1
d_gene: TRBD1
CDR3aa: CASSQEGQGNEKLFF

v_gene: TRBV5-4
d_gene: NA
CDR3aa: CASSFRSNNEQFF

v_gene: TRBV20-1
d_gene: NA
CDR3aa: CSASPQQGYGYTF

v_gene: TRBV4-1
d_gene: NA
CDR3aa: CASSRTGLDKNEQFF

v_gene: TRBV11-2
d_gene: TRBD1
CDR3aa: CASSLGQGTEAFF

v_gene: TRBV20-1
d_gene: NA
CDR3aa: CSASYPYTDTQYF

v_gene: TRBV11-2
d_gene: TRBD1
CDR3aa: CASRTGTGLTDTQYF

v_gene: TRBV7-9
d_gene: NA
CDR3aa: CASSPPGVEYEQYF

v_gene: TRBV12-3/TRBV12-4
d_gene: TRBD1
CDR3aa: CASSLGQGNEQFF

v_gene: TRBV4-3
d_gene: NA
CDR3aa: CASSQRGDNEQFF

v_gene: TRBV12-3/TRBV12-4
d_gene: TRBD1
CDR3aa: CASSLSILGQGARGF

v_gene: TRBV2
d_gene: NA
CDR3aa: CASKVNTEAFF

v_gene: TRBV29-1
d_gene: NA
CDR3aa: CSVEPRNLNYGYTF

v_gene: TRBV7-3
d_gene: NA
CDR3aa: CASSPQSNTEAFF

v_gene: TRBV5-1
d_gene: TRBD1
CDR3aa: CASSSGQGWGTEAFF

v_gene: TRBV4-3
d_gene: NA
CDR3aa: CASSQLDGSNYGYTF

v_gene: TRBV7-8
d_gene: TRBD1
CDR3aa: CASSSRQGAIYGYTF

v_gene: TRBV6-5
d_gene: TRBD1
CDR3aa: CASTGQGSYTF

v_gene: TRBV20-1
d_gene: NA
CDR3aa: CSAGLTDTQYF

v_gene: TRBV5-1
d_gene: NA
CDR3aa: CASSPMGVNEKLFF

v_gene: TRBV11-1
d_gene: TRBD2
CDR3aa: CASSLTSGTSLAQYF

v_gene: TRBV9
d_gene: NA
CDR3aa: CASSVNSDRLSSGNTIYF

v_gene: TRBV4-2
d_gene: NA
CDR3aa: CASSQVEVEGNSPLHF

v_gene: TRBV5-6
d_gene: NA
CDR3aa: CASSLQDNEQYF

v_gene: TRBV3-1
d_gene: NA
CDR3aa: CASSRTDVRSPLHF

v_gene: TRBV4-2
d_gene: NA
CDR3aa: CASRLGGEGYGYTF

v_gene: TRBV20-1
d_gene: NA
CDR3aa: CGARDEGHQETQYF

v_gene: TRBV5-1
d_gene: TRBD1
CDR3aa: CASSSRTRGIEAAFF

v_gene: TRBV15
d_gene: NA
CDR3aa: CATSRDRSAGRDLDEQFF